The present TCR beta chain was sequenced within a study of identical twins. This clonotype was detected many times. Its cognate antigen is unknown. Germline loops: CDR1 DFQATT, CDR2 SNEGSKA (reference sequence). The CDR3 extends over 15 amino acids. The germline V and J ends were trimmed by 1 base and 6 bases, with 16 bases remaining between them. Via MiXCR, TCRdb re-called the 5' RACE reads, giving one row per CDR3 protein. The sample lists 600,000 to 800,000 distinct CDR3 sequences; around 21% were seen once. Findings of the study overall: Cord blood beta clonotypes present at high abundance carried fewer insertions; no such pattern appeared in memory repertoires.

The same data also contributed to another study, on T cells expressing NK-cell markers. As reported in that work: The study sequenced eight donors, seven HCMV-seropositive and one seronegative. Of the CD8+ T cells in six or seven donors, about 1.0-7.5% belonged to dominant NKG2C+ clonotypes.

The TCR comes from a young woman in good health. The J gene is TRBJ1-5, the V gene TRBV20-1, with D possibly TRBD1 on 5 matching bases. The sequenced sample was PBMCs. The CDR3 loop reads CSARVDARVGQPQHF. Here the CDR3 DNA reads TGCAGTGCTAGAGTAGACGCCAGGGTAGGTCAGCCCCAGCATTTT.